These 14 T cell receptor beta chains came from one sample sequenced in a study of cytomegalovirus exposure and HLA in healthy donors. The PCR was carried out with 60 Vbeta primers and 13 Jbeta primers. TCRdb's copy holds only in-frame clones and misses some; the assay was immunoSEQ multiplex PCR. The sample has 68,000 or so clones, roughly 77% seen once; the top ten hold about 4.5%. The specimen was PBMCs. The receptors derive from a woman aged 25 to 39 in good health and CMV-seronegative.

This clone appeared once. The rearrangement joins TRBV28 to TRBJ1-2; the match to TRBD1 covers 9 bases. This CDR3 has 14 residues. The germline V gene encodes CDR1 MDHEN and CDR2 SYDVKM. After removal of 7 bases from V and 0 bases from J, the junction contained 3 bases not matched to a gene. The CDR3 DNA reads as TGTGCCAGCATCGGGACAGGGACTAACTATGGCTACACCTTC. Its protein is CASIGTGTNYGYTF.

V gene TRBV6-1 combines with J gene TRBJ2-5; D gene unclear. V lost 6 bases and J 0 bases, leaving 8 bases between the germline ends. CDR3 length: 13 amino acids. Germline V lookup: CDR1 MNHNS, CDR2 SASEGT. CDR3 region: CASRRSNQETQYF. In DNA form, the CDR3 reads TGTGCCAGCAGACGGTCTAACCAAGAGACCCAGTACTTC.

This clone occurred once. This chain uses TRBV2 with TRBJ2-7; TRBD1 aligns across 7 bases. The ends lost 5 bases at V and 5 bases at J; junction bases unmatched: 3. This CDR3 has 12 residues. Germline V gene sequence: CDR1 SNHLY, CDR2 FYNNEI. The CDR3 sequence is CASSRQGHEQYF. The CDR3, as DNA: TGTGCCAGCAGTCGACAGGGACACGAGCAGTACTTC.

The genes are TRBV5-1 and TRBJ2-1; 7 nucleotides line up with TRBD1. The CDR3 is 16 amino acids. With V trimmed by 4 bases and J by 3 bases, 10 bases remained unmatched. CDR1 is SGHRS and CDR2 is YFSETQ in the germline V gene. CDR3 loop: CASSRFPGQSYNEQFF. The CDR3 nucleotides read TGCGCCAGCAGCCGATTCCCGGGACAGAGCTACAATGAGCAGTTCTTC.

This clone has more than one count but fewer than ten. The chain carries TRBV30 and TRBJ2-3; perhaps TRBD2 as D (6 bases). The CDR3 is 13 amino acids. In germline, CDR1 is GTSNPN, CDR2 SVGIG (reference sequence). V lost 2 bases and J 10 bases, leaving 16 bases between the germline ends. The CDR3 sequence: CAWSPRPREAQYF. In DNA, the CDR3 is TGTGCCTGGAGTCCTCGTCCCAGGGAGGCGCAGTATTTT.

V is TRBV28 and J is TRBJ2-3; possible D gene TRBD2, 5 bases. V dropped 10 bases and J dropped 4 bases, with 12 bases sitting between them. The CDR3 is 12 residues long. Germline V gives CDR1 MDHEN, CDR2 SYDVKM. CDR3 protein: CATLGNADTQYF. As DNA, the CDR3 is TGTGCCACACTAGGGAACGCAGATACGCAGTATTTT. The variable domain in full, completed from reference TRBV28 and TRBJ2-3, reads DVKVTQSSRYLVKRTGEKVFLECVQDMDHENMFWYRQDPGLGLRLIYFSYDVKMKEKGDIPEGYSVSREKKERFSLILESASTNQTSMYLCATLGNADTQYFGPGTRLTVL.

This clone occurred a few times. The chain combines TRBV4-1 with TRBJ1-1; D perhaps matches TRBD1 (6 bases). This CDR3 spans 15 amino acids. Deletions cut 0 bases from V and 6 bases from J, with 14 bases between. Germline CDR1 is MGHRA and CDR2 is YSYEKL. The CDR3 loop is CASSQDRGRPPEAFF. The CDR3 nucleotides are TGCGCCAGCAGCCAAGACAGGGGCCGACCCCCTGAAGCTTTCTTT.

J is TRBJ2-4 and V is TRBV10-1; D is perhaps TRBD2 (5 bases). CDR3 length equals 15 residues. CDR1 and CDR2 from the germline V gene are WNHNN and SYGVQD (reference sequence). Trimming removed 3 bases from V and 0 bases from J, with 9 bases in between. CDR3 amino acids: CASSDTGLAKNIQYF. The CDR3 DNA reads as TGCGCCAGCAGTGATACGGGGTTAGCCAAAAACATTCAGTACTTC.

This clone showed up just once. The chain uses TRBV7-9 and TRBJ1-1; perhaps TRBD1 as D (5 bases). V gave up 5 bases and J gave up 4 bases, with 20 bases separating them. This CDR3 is built from 16 residues. CDR1 is SEHNR, CDR2 FQNEAQ, per germline (reference sequence). For the CDR3, the DNA is TGTGCCAGCAGCCCCCGGGGGATCCAGAATCCCACTGAAGCTTTCTTT. This gives the protein CASSPRGIQNPTEAFF.

This sequence joins TRBV2 and TRBJ1-3; D possibly corresponds to TRBD1 (6 bases). The CDR3 consists of 14 residues. CDR1 is SNHLY and CDR2 is FYNNEI in the germline V gene. V was clipped by 5 bases and J by 5 bases, with 13 bases between them. This chain's CDR3 is CASSPDRWRNTIYF. The DNA of the CDR3 is TGTGCCAGCAGTCCTGACAGGTGGAGAAACACCATATATTTT.

The V call is TRBV25-1, the J call TRBJ1-4; 7 bases are a match to TRBD1. This CDR3 is built from 14 residues. J gave up 5 bases and V 8 bases, and 8 bases lay outside the gene matches. Looked up from germline, CDR1 is MGHDK and CDR2 is SYGVNS. The CDR3, as DNA: TGTGCCAGCTCAGGGGGTATTAGGAATGAAAAACTGTTTTTT. This translates into CASSGGIRNEKLFF.

V and J are TRBV7-8 and TRBJ2-5, with a tentative D call TRBD1 (5 bases). This CDR3 has 13 amino acids. The germline V gene has CDR1 SGHVS and CDR2 FQNEAQ. V dropped 5 bases and J dropped 8 bases, with 15 bases sitting between them. The CDR3 bases are TGTGCCAGCAGCACCCGACAGAGTCCTACCCAGTACTTC. This codes for CASSTRQSPTQYF.

The CDR3 DNA follows: TGTGCCAGCAGTACACAGGGTGGCAATCAGCCCCAGCATTTT. It is translated as CASSTQGGNQPQHF. V and J are TRBV2 and TRBJ1-5; a weak D match, TRBD1 (6 bases). CDR1 SNHLY and CDR2 FYNNEI come from the germline V gene. This CDR3 comprises 14 residues. V dropped 5 bases and J dropped 2 bases, with 10 bases sitting between them.

The J gene is TRBJ1-2, the V gene TRBV10-3; the match to TRBD1 covers 7 bases. The V gene's germline CDR1 is ENHRY and CDR2 SYGVKD. The V and J ends lost 2 bases and 6 bases, in that order; junction bases with no gene match: 12. The CDR3 contains 16 residues. The CDR3 nucleotides read TGTGCCATCAGTGAGAATCTGGGGAAGGGGGCGCATGGCTACACCTTC. It translates to CAISENLGKGAHGYTF.